Listed below are T cell receptor beta chains from one sample, sequenced in a study of radiotherapy plus CTLA-4 blockade in lung cancer. Data came from immunoSEQ multiplex PCR; TCRdb stores just in-frame clones and leaves some out. The repertoire holds approximately 40,000 clones, with 80% to 90% as singletons. Sample: peripheral blood, taken from a patient treated with radiotherapy plus ipilimumab. The receptors derive from a human donor with non-small cell lung cancer whose response to radiotherapy plus ipilimumab could not be evaluated. Both conserved end residues are part of each CDR3. Each record gives: D gene, V gene, clone size, J gene, CDR3 protein, CDR3 DNA. A D gene is named only where the DNA matches it firmly. Part of the rows lack a size; the others show once, few, many or a class for expanded clones.

d_call: NA; v_call: TRBV21-1; clone_size: NA; j_call: TRBJ2-5; cdr3_aa: CASSNRSADSQETQYF; cdr3_nt: TGTGCCAGCAGCAATAGGTCAGCGGACAGCCAAGAGACCCAGTACTTC
d_call: TRBD1; v_call: TRBV2; clone_size: NA; j_call: TRBJ1-1; cdr3_aa: CASNDREGDTEAFF; cdr3_nt: TGTGCCAGCAACGACAGGGAAGGAGACACTGAAGCTTTCTTT
d_call: TRBD2; v_call: TRBV19; clone_size: NA; j_call: TRBJ2-7; cdr3_aa: CASRRQAREEPYEQYF; cdr3_nt: TGTGCCAGTAGACGACAGGCGCGGGAGGAGCCCTACGAGCAGTACTTC
d_call: NA; v_call: TRBV7-6; clone_size: NA; j_call: TRBJ2-1; cdr3_aa: CASSARRGSYNEQFF; cdr3_nt: TGTGCCAGCAGCGCCCGGCGGGGTTCCTACAATGAGCAGTTCTTC
d_call: TRBD2; v_call: TRBV10-2; clone_size: once; j_call: TRBJ2-3; cdr3_aa: CASSEWGGRGADTQYF; cdr3_nt: TGCGCCAGCAGTGAGTGGGGCGGGAGGGGCGCAGATACGCAGTATTTT
d_call: TRBD1; v_call: TRBV27; clone_size: NA; j_call: TRBJ2-2; cdr3_aa: CASSPYRTGYAGELFF; cdr3_nt: TGTGCCAGCAGTCCCTATCGGACAGGGTATGCCGGGGAGCTGTTTTTT
d_call: TRBD1; v_call: TRBV27; clone_size: NA; j_call: TRBJ1-5; cdr3_aa: CANTRQGEDQPQHF; cdr3_nt: TGTGCCAACACACGACAGGGGGAAGATCAGCCCCAGCATTTT
d_call: TRBD2; v_call: TRBV5-6; clone_size: NA; j_call: TRBJ2-1; cdr3_aa: CASSLGLAHNEQFF; cdr3_nt: TGTGCCAGCAGTTTGGGACTAGCGCACAATGAGCAGTTCTTC
d_call: TRBD2; v_call: TRBV28; clone_size: few; j_call: TRBJ2-3; cdr3_aa: CASSLGGMGGDTQYF; cdr3_nt: TGTGCCAGCAGTTTAGGGGGAATGGGGGGGGATACGCAGTATTTT
d_call: TRBD2; v_call: TRBV6-5; clone_size: NA; j_call: TRBJ2-2; cdr3_aa: CASTSLAGGGGELFF; cdr3_nt: TGTGCCAGCACCAGCCTAGCGGGGGGAGGTGGGGAGCTGTTTTTT
d_call: TRBD2; v_call: TRBV28; clone_size: few; j_call: TRBJ2-4; cdr3_aa: CASSRRGGSIQYF; cdr3_nt: TGTGCCAGCAGCCGCCGGGGGGGCAGCATTCAGTACTTC